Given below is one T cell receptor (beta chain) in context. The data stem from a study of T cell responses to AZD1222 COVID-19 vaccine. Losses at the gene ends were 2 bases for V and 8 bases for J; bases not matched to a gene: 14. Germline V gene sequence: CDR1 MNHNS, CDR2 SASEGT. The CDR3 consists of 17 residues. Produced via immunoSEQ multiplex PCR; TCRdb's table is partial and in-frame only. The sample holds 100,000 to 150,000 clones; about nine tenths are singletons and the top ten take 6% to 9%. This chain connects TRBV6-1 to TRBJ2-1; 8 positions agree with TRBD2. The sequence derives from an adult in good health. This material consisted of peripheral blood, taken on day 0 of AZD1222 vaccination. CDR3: CASSEPSREAGEYEQFF. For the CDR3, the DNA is TGTGCCAGCAGTGAACCTTCGCGGGAGGCCGGCGAGTATGAGCAGTTCTTC.